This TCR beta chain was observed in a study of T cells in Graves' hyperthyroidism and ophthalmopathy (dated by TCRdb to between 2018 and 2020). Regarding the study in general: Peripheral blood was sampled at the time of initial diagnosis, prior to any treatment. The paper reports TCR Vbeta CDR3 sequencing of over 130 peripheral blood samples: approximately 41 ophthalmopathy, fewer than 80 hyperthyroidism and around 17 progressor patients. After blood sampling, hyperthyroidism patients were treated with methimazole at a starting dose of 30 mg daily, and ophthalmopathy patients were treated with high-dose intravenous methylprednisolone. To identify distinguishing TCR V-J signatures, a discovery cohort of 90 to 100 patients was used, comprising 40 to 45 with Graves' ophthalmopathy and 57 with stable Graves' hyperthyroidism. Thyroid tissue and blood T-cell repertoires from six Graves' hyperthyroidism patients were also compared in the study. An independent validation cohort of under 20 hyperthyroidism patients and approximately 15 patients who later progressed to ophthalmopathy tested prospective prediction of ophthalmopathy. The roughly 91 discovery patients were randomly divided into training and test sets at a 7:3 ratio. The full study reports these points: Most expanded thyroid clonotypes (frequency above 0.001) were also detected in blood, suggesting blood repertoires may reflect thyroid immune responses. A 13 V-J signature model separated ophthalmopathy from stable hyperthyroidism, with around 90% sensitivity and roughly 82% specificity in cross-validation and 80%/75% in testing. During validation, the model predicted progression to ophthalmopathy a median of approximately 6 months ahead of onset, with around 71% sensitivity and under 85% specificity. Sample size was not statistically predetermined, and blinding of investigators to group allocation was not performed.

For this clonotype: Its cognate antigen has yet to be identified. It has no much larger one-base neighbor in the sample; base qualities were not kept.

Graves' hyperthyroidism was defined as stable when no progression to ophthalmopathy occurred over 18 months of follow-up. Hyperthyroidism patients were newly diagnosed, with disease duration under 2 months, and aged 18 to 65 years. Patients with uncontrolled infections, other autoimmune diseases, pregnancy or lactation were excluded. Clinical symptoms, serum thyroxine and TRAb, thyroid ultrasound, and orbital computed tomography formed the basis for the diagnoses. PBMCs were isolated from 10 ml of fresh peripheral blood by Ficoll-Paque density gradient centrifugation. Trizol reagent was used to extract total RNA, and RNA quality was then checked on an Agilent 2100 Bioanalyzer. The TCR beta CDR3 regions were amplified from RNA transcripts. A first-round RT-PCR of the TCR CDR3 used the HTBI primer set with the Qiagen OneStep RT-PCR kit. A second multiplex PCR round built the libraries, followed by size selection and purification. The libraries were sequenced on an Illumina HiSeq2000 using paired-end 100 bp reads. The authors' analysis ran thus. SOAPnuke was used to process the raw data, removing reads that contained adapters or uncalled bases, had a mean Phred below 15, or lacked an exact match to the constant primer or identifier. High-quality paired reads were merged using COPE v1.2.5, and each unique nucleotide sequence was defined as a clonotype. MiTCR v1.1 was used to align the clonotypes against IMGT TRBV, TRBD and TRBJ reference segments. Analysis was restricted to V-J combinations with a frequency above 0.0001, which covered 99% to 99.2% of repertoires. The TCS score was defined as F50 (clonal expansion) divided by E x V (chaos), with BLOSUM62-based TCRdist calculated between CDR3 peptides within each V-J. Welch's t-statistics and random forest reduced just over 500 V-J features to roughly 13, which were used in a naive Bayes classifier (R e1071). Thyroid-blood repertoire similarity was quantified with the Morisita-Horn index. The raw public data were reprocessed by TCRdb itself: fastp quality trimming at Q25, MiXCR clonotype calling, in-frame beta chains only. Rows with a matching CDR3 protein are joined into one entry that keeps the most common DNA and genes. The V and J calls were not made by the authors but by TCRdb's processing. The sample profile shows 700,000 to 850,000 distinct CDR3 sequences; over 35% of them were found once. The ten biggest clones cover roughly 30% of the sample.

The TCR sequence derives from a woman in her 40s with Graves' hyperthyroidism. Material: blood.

The CDR3 protein sequence reads: CASTVMNTEAFF. The sequence in DNA is TGTGCCAGCACGGTCATGAACACTGAAGCTTTCTTT. The rearranged segments are TRBV6-6 and TRBJ1-1; no D gene is confidently identified. The CDR3 covers 12 residues, taking in both the cysteine and the phenylalanine. Solely the CDR3 DNA is kept, with 36 bases framed from the first base. The germline ends are 6 bases apart after V is trimmed by 7 bases and J by 0 bases. Looking up the germline V gene (reference sequence) yields CDR1 MNHNY and CDR2 SVGAGI.